The 30 T cell receptor beta chains presented below share a single source sample, sequenced in a study of control samples from healthy donors and cancer patients. Assay used: immunoSEQ multiplex PCR; TCRdb lists only in-frame clones, some missing. The sample includes about 150,000 clones, roughly 92% of them seen just once. The sample was blood. Receptor source: a man aged 45-60 years in good health.

The chain joins TRBV27 to TRBJ2-2, with D perhaps TRBD2 (6 bases). The CDR3 is 12 residues long. V lost 5 bases and J lost 8, with 9 bases in between. Germline-derived CDR1 and CDR2 are MNHEY and SMNVEV (reference sequence). Here the CDR3 reads CASSPREGELFF. The CDR3 bases are TGTGCCAGCAGTCCCCGGGAGGGGGAGCTGTTTTTT.

A single count supports this clone. V is TRBV5-1 and J is TRBJ1-1; tentative D call: TRBD1 (5 bases). Trimming removed 4 bases from V and 1 base from J, with 11 bases in between. The CDR3 spans 14 residues. Germline CDR1 is SGHRS and CDR2 is YFSETQ. This CDR3 reads CASSLGDGNTEAFF. CDR3 sequence (DNA): TGCGCCAGCAGCCTGGGGGACGGGAACACTGAAGCTTTCTTT.

The chain employs TRBV5-1 and TRBJ1-6, with D unclear. V lost 2 bases and J lost 12, with 15 bases in between. The germline gives CDR1 SGHRS, CDR2 YFSETQ. This CDR3 is 14 amino acids long. DNA of the CDR3: TGCGCCAGCAGCTTCGAGGAGAGGGTTCAACCCCTCCACTTT. Its translation: CASSFEERVQPLHF.

This clone was seen once. J is TRBJ2-7 and V is TRBV11-2, with a tentative D call TRBD1 (6 bases). The V end lost 4 bases, the J end lost 0 bases, and 13 bases lay between the germline ends. Germline assignment: CDR1 SGHAT and CDR2 FQNNGV. This CDR3 spans 15 amino acids. CDR3 sequence reads: CASSYLPDSSYEQYF. The CDR3 DNA sequence: TGTGCCAGCAGCTACCTCCCGGACAGCTCCTACGAGCAGTACTTC.

In its sample, this clone was seen a few times. This rearrangement joins TRBV5-4 to TRBJ1-1; D unresolved. The V and J ends lost 9 bases and 1 base respectively, with 10 bases between them. The CDR3 has 12 residues. CDR1 is SGHNT and CDR2 is YYREEE in the germline V gene (reference sequence). For the CDR3, the DNA is TGTGCCACCCAGACCGGGAACACTGAAGCTTTCTTT. This sequence encodes CATQTGNTEAFF.

The chain joins TRBV7-9 to TRBJ2-7; a possible D gene is TRBD1 (6 bases). Germline assignment: CDR1 SEHNR and CDR2 FQNEAQ (reference sequence). CDR3 length equals 13 residues. The V and J ends lost 1 base and 4 bases respectively, with 8 bases between them. CDR3 sequence reads: CASSLGTVYEQYF. Written as DNA, the CDR3 is TGTGCCAGCAGCTTAGGGACAGTTTACGAGCAGTACTTC.

This chain uses TRBV6-6 with TRBJ1-2; D not certain. CDR1 is MNHNY and CDR2 is SVGAGI in the germline V gene (reference sequence). The CDR3 contains 12 residues. The V end was cut by 5 bases, the J end by 1 base, with 5 bases between. CDR3 amino acids: CASSEGNYGYTF. DNA of the CDR3: TGTGCCAGCAGTGAGGGTAACTATGGCTACACCTTC.

This clone has just one count. The chain uses TRBV5-5 and TRBJ2-5, with D possibly matching TRBD1 (6 bases). This CDR3 comprises 14 residues. V gave up 4 bases and J gave up 5 bases, with 15 bases separating them. Germline V gene sequence: CDR1 SGHKS, CDR2 YYEKEE (reference sequence). The CDR3 DNA is TGTGCCAGCAGCCGTAACAGGGCTGCGGAGACCCAGTACTTC. This gives the protein CASSRNRAAETQYF.

The chain combines TRBV6-5 with TRBJ2-7; tentative D call: TRBD2 (5 bases). The germline V gene has CDR1 MNHEY and CDR2 SVGAGI. This CDR3 spans 15 amino acids. V lost 7 bases to trimming and J lost 3 bases, with 19 bases between them. In nucleotides, the CDR3 is TGTGCCAGCACTAGGGCGGGCGCTAACGACTACGAGCAGTACTTC. Its protein product is CASTRAGANDYEQYF.

This clone was seen only once. This chain links TRBV7-9 with TRBJ2-3; D unclear. Germline V gene data show CDR1 as SEHNR and CDR2 as FQNEAQ (reference sequence). The germline V and J ends were trimmed by 1 base and 0 bases, with 14 bases remaining between them. The CDR3 is 17 residues long. The chain's CDR3 is CASSLGVQATSTDTQYF. In DNA form, the CDR3 reads TGTGCCAGCAGCTTAGGGGTCCAAGCTACTAGCACAGATACGCAGTATTTT.

This chain connects TRBV3-1 (or the pseudogene TRBV3-2) to TRBJ2-1; either TRBD1 or TRBD2 may fit D (5 bases each). The V gene lost 1 base and the J gene lost 2 bases, with 9 bases spanning the gap. Germline lookup yields CDR1 LGHDT and CDR2 YNNKEL (reference sequence). There are 15 residues in the CDR3. The CDR3 loop reads CASSQAGTTYNEQFF. In nucleotides, the CDR3 is TGTGCCAGCAGCCAAGCCGGGACCACCTACAATGAGCAGTTCTTC.

The chain uses TRBV6-6 and TRBJ1-2; 8 bases align to TRBD1. CDR3 length equals 13 residues. From germline, CDR1 is MNHNY and CDR2 SVGAGI (reference sequence). V lost 5 bases, J lost 3 bases, and 2 bases stayed unmatched. The CDR3 nucleotides read TGTGCCAGCAGTACGACAGGGGACTATGGCTACACCTTC. It translates to CASSTTGDYGYTF.

This rearrangement joins TRBV6-5 to TRBJ1-4, with a possible D match to TRBD1 (6 bases). Germline assignment: CDR1 MNHEY and CDR2 SVGAGI. Trimming left V 2 bases short and J 8 bases short, with 12 bases between. CDR3 length: 14 residues. In DNA, the CDR3 is TGTGCCAGCAGTTACAGGGGCCAGGGGGAAAAACTGTTTTTT. Translated: CASSYRGQGEKLFF.

V and J are TRBV11-3 and TRBJ2-7; 10 nucleotides match TRBD1. There are 14 residues in the CDR3. Germline lookup yields CDR1 SGHNT and CDR2 YENEEA. V trimming: 4 bases; J trimming: 7 bases; junction bases outside the gene matches: 7. The CDR3 loop reads CASSSGQGRGEQYF. Here the CDR3 DNA reads TGTGCCAGCAGCTCGGGACAGGGGAGAGGTGAGCAGTACTTC.

The chain joins TRBV9 to TRBJ2-2, with D unresolved. The germline gives CDR1 SGDLS, CDR2 YYNGEE. The CDR3 runs to 13 residues. The V end was cut by 2 bases, the J end by 6 bases, with 8 bases between. The CDR3 here is CASSVRFPGELFF. CDR3 nucleotide sequence: TGTGCCAGCAGCGTCCGTTTCCCCGGGGAGCTGTTTTTT.

The rearrangement links TRBV7-9 to TRBJ2-1, with D uncertain. Germline assignment: CDR1 SEHNR and CDR2 FQNEAQ (reference sequence). V was cut by 1 base and J by 6 bases, with 16 bases left in between. There are 16 residues in the CDR3. CDR3 residues: CASSLVGVISINEQFF. As DNA, the CDR3 is TGTGCCAGCAGCTTAGTCGGAGTTATCTCAATCAATGAGCAGTTCTTC.

V gene TRBV5-1 combines with J gene TRBJ2-1; D unresolved. Looked up from germline, CDR1 is SGHRS and CDR2 is YFSETQ. Trimming stripped 4 bases from V and 0 bases from J, with 2 bases between. This CDR3 contains 12 residues. CDR3 coding DNA: TGCGCCAGCAGCCTCTCCTACAATGAGCAGTTCTTC. This gives the protein CASSLSYNEQFF. The whole variable domain, remainder taken from reference TRBV5-1 and TRBJ2-1, is KAGVTQTPRYLIKTRGQQVTLSCSPISGHRSVSWYQQTPGQGLQFLFEYFSETQRNKGNFPGRFSGRQFSNSRSEMNVSTLELGDSALYLCASSLSYNEQFFGPGTRLTVL.

V and J are TRBV3-1 (or the pseudogene TRBV3-2) and TRBJ1-1; 8 bases are a match to TRBD1. The V gene end was trimmed by 5 bases and the J gene end by 4 bases; junction bases not matched to a gene: 15. The CDR3 totals 17 residues. The germline gives CDR1 LGHDT, CDR2 YNNKEL (reference sequence). The CDR3 coding sequence is TGTGCCAGCAGCAAATACAGGGGGGATATTGGGGGCACTGAAGCTTTCTTT. This gives the protein CASSKYRGDIGGTEAFF.

This chain joins TRBV19 and TRBJ2-7; possible D gene TRBD2, 7 bases. V gave up 3 bases and J gave up 6 bases, with 18 bases separating them. CDR1 is LNHDA and CDR2 is SQIVND in the germline V gene (reference sequence). This CDR3 comprises 15 residues. The chain's CDR3 is CASSMGGRVLGEQYF. For the CDR3, the DNA is TGTGCCAGTAGTATGGGGGGGCGCGTGCTTGGCGAGCAGTACTTC. The whole variable domain, filled in from reference TRBV19 and TRBJ2-7, reads DGGITQSPKYLFRKEGQNVTLSCEQNLNHDAMYWYRQDPGQGLRLIYYSQIVNDFQKGDIAEGYSVSREKKESFPLTVTSAQKNPTAFYLCASSMGGRVLGEQYFGPGTRLTVT.

V is TRBV24-1 and J is TRBJ2-3, with D tentatively TRBD1 (6 bases). Trimming pared 5 bases from V and 3 bases from J, leaving 11 bases between. Germline CDR1 KGHDR, CDR2 SFDVKD. CDR3 length: 14 amino acids. The DNA of the CDR3 is TGTGCCACCAGTGGACCTCAGGGGACAGATACGCAGTATTTT. As protein: CATSGPQGTDTQYF.

The chain employs TRBV28 and TRBJ1-3; D remains ambiguous. CDR3 length: 15 amino acids. The germline CDR1 and CDR2 sequences are MDHEN and SYDVKM. The germline V and J ends were trimmed by 5 bases and 2 bases, with 13 bases remaining between them. CDR3 sequence (DNA): TGTGCCAGCAGTCCTCTGGGGTCCGCTGGAAACACCATATATTTT. Its protein is CASSPLGSAGNTIYF.

V usage is TRBV5-5 and J usage is TRBJ1-2; D is unresolved. Germline V lookup: CDR1 SGHKS, CDR2 YYEKEE (reference sequence). Trimming shortened V by 5 bases and J by 8 bases, and 22 bases separated the two germline ends. The CDR3 extends over 15 amino acids. The CDR3 loop is CASRLKQGPEVGYTF. For the CDR3, the DNA is TGTGCCAGCAGACTGAAGCAAGGCCCCGAGGTGGGCTACACCTTC.

The V call is TRBV5-5, the J call TRBJ2-5; the D is unclear. CDR1 is SGHKS, CDR2 YYEKEE, per germline (reference sequence). Trimming stripped 4 bases from V and 2 bases from J, with 12 bases between. This CDR3 spans 14 amino acids. CDR3 sequence: CASSLGQLQETQYF. CDR3 sequence (DNA): TGTGCCAGCAGCCTCGGGCAGTTACAAGAGACCCAGTACTTC.

The chain links TRBV11-2 to TRBJ2-6; the D is unclear. This CDR3 is 13 amino acids long. The germline V gene encodes CDR1 SGHAT and CDR2 FQNNGV. Trimming removed 1 base from V and 2 bases from J, with 0 bases in between. In nucleotides, the CDR3 is TGTGCCAGCAGCTTAGCTGGGGCCAACGTCCTGACTTTC. It codes for CASSLAGANVLTF.

The chain recombines TRBV10-2 with TRBJ2-4; no firm D call. The CDR3 is made up of 15 amino acids. V gave up 6 bases and J gave up 0 bases, with 12 bases separating them. CDR1 and CDR2 from the germline V gene are WSHSY and SAAADI. In nucleotides, the CDR3 is TGCGCCAGCAGGGAGAACATACTAGCCAAAAACATTCAGTACTTC. Protein: CASRENILAKNIQYF.

The genes are TRBV15 and TRBJ1-1; D may be TRBD1 (6 bases). This CDR3 contains 18 residues. V shed 0 bases and J shed 6 bases, with 23 bases lying between them. The germline V gene has CDR1 LNHNV and CDR2 YYDKDF (reference sequence). CDR3 sequence reads: CATSRDRGTIRRLPEAFF. CDR3 coding DNA: TGTGCCACCAGCAGAGATCGGGGGACAATTCGGCGGCTTCCTGAAGCTTTCTTT.

The J gene is TRBJ1-2, the V gene TRBV28, with 10 bases fitting TRBD1. This CDR3 contains 17 residues. The germline CDR1 and CDR2 sequences are MDHEN and SYDVKM. J was trimmed by 4 bases and V by 6 bases; bases with no gene match: 14. CDR3 in DNA: TGTGCCAGCAGGCACCTAGGACAGGGGGGTCTCCTCTATGGCTACACCTTC. Its protein product is CASRHLGQGGLLYGYTF.

The genes are TRBV12-3 or TRBV12-4 and TRBJ1-2; D ambiguous. Trimming removed 3 bases at V and 5 bases at J, with 4 bases between. This CDR3 region has 11 residues. CDR3 nucleotides: TGTGCCAGCAGTTTTTTGTATGGCTACACCTTC. Protein product: CASSFLYGYTF.

The chain has TRBV6-5 and TRBJ2-1; D possibly corresponds to TRBD1 (5 bases). This CDR3 has 12 residues. Trimming removed 7 bases at V and 9 bases at J, with 13 bases between. Per germline, CDR1 MNHEY and CDR2 SVGAGI. In DNA form, the CDR3 reads TGTGCCAGCACGACAGTTCTGGGTGAGCAGTTCTTC. Encoded protein: CASTTVLGEQFF.

This clone has just a few counts. The V gene is TRBV6-2 or TRBV6-3, the J gene TRBJ2-7; 12 bases map to TRBD2. Trimming cost V 6 bases and J 2 bases; bases outside gene matches: 5. The length of the CDR3 is 15 residues. Looked up from germline, CDR1 is MNHEY and CDR2 is SVGEGT. CDR3 amino acids: CASSLGLAGTYEQYF. The CDR3 DNA sequence: TGTGCCAGCAGCCTAGGACTAGCGGGAACCTACGAGCAGTACTTC.